One sample yielded the 29 T cell receptor beta chains listed below, sequenced in a study of cytomegalovirus exposure and HLA in healthy donors. PCR employed 60 Vbeta and 13 Jbeta primers. Measured with immunoSEQ multiplex PCR; TCRdb has only the in-frame clones, and not every one. The sample carries some 190,000 clones, 80% to 85% recorded once. Material for sequencing was PBMCs. These receptor sequences come from a woman aged 40 to 50 in good health and CMV-seronegative.

The chain links TRBV5-4 to TRBJ2-1, with a tentative D call TRBD2 (5 bases). The V end lost 2 bases, the J end lost 6 bases, and 18 bases lay between the germline ends. Germline values: CDR1 SGHNT, CDR2 YYREEE (reference sequence). This CDR3 is built from 16 residues. The CDR3 reads CASSFAAATLPNEQFF. CDR3 DNA: TGTGCCAGCAGCTTTGCAGCGGCTACGTTACCCAATGAGCAGTTCTTC. The full variable domain, in which reference TRBV5-4 and TRBJ2-1 provide the parts outside the CDR3, is ETGVTQSPTHLIKTRGQQVTLRCSSQSGHNTVSWYQQALGQGPQFIFQYYREEENGRGNFPPRFSGLQFPNYSSELNVNALELDDSALYLCASSFAAATLPNEQFFGPGTRLTVL.

The chain links TRBV19 to TRBJ2-5; 9 nucleotides agree with TRBD2. Germline V lookup: CDR1 LNHDA, CDR2 SQIVND (reference sequence). There are 15 residues in the CDR3. V shed 3 bases, J shed 1 base, and the junction held 3 bases outside the gene matches. CDR3 loop: CASSMSSGVQETQYF. CDR3 bases: TGTGCCAGTAGTATGTCTAGCGGGGTCCAAGAGACCCAGTACTTC.

V is TRBV14 and J is TRBJ1-2; D unresolved. The CDR3 has 16 residues. V shed 3 bases and J shed 1 base, with 15 bases lying between them. Germline CDR1 SGHDN, CDR2 FVKESK. The CDR3 loop is CASSHPLRRGNYGYTF. CDR3 sequence (DNA): TGTGCCAGCAGCCACCCCCTGCGTCGGGGTAACTATGGCTACACCTTC. The variable domain in full, with the rest retrieved from reference TRBV14 and TRBJ1-2, is EAGVTQFPSHSVIEKGQTVTLRCDPISGHDNLYWYRRVMGKEIKFLLHFVKESKQDESGMPNNRFLAERTGGTYSTLKVQPAELEDSGVYFCASSHPLRRGNYGYTFGSGTRLTVV.

This sequence joins TRBV10-2 and TRBJ2-1; 9 bases align to TRBD2. Trimming at V came to 7 bases and at J to 0 bases, leaving 10 bases not matched to a gene. Germline V gene data show CDR1 as WSHSY and CDR2 as SAAADI. The CDR3 runs 17 residues. CDR3 amino acids: CASTGLAGRSSYNEQFF. The DNA for the CDR3 is TGCGCCAGCACGGGGCTAGCGGGGAGGAGCTCCTACAATGAGCAGTTCTTC.

The chain recombines TRBV4-1 with TRBJ2-1; no firm D call. Germline V gene sequence: CDR1 MGHRA, CDR2 YSYEKL. The CDR3 has 14 amino acids. V lost 0 bases and J 7 bases, leaving 10 bases between the germline ends. The CDR3 DNA is TGCGCCAGCAGCCAAGATATAAACTCGAATGAGCAGTTCTTC. As protein: CASSQDINSNEQFF.

The CDR3 coding sequence is TGTGCCAGCAGCTCGGGGGGACTAGCGGGGCCCTACGAGCAGTACGTC. It codes for CASSSGGLAGPYEQYV. This chain uses TRBV5-4 with TRBJ2-7, with 13 bases fitting TRBD2. The junction had 5 bases not matched to a gene; V was cut back by 3 bases and J by 2 bases. Germline V lookup: CDR1 SGHNT, CDR2 YYREEE (reference sequence). The CDR3 totals 16 residues.

There are a few counts of this clone. The chain joins TRBV4-2 to TRBJ2-3; 10 bases are shared with TRBD2. This CDR3 contains 18 residues. The junction had 11 bases not matched to a gene; V was cut back by 0 bases and J by 5 bases. Germline V gives CDR1 LGHNA, CDR2 YNFKEQ. The CDR3 loop is CASSQDGGGASGRDTQYF. The CDR3 region has the DNA TGTGCCAGCAGCCAAGATGGAGGGGGGGCTAGCGGGAGAGATACGCAGTATTTT.

This chain connects TRBV7-2 to TRBJ1-2; a possible D gene is TRBD1 (5 bases). V lost 5 bases and J lost 0, with 13 bases in between. Germline V CDR1 and CDR2: SGHTA, FQGNSA. The length of the CDR3 is 15 residues. The CDR3 coding sequence is TGTGCCAGCAGCCGGGACTCTAATACTAACTATGGCTACACCTTC. It is translated as CASSRDSNTNYGYTF.

The chain recombines TRBV14 with TRBJ2-1, with TRBD2 matching 13 bases. Per germline, CDR1 SGHDN and CDR2 FVKESK. The CDR3 spans 18 residues. The junction had 13 bases not matched to a gene; V was cut back by 4 bases and J by 7 bases. The CDR3 DNA sequence: TGTGCCAGCAGCCGCCGCGGGGGAGCGACTAGCGGGAGGAATGAGCAGTTCTTC. Protein product: CASSRRGGATSGRNEQFF.

V gene TRBV30 combines with J gene TRBJ2-1, with D maybe TRBD2 (6 bases). The CDR3 loop spans 11 amino acids. The V gene lost 1 base and the J gene lost 12 bases, with 10 bases spanning the gap. Germline assignment: CDR1 GTSNPN and CDR2 SVGIG (reference sequence). The CDR3 nucleotides are TGTGCCTGGAGTGCCGGGGGTGTGCAGTTCTTC. As protein: CAWSAGGVQFF.

The rearrangement uses TRBV7-2 and TRBJ2-5, with 7 bases lining up with TRBD2. The CDR3 is 15 residues long. CDR1 SGHTA and CDR2 FQGNSA come from the germline V gene. Unmatched junction bases numbered 16, after V lost 11 bases and J lost 4 bases. The CDR3 loop is CASPDGRAEGETQYF. The CDR3 nucleotides are TGTGCCTCCCCCGATGGGAGGGCTGAGGGAGAGACCCAGTACTTC.

The table lists this clone with a count of one. J is TRBJ2-2 and V is TRBV7-2; tentative D call: TRBD2 (6 bases). CDR3 length equals 15 residues. In germline, CDR1 is SGHTA, CDR2 FQGNSA. Trimming took off 2 bases at V and 3 bases at J, with 10 bases between the two ends. CDR3 nucleotides: TGTGCCAGCAGCTTACGAGGAGGGTACACCGGGGAGCTGTTTTTT. Translated: CASSLRGGYTGELFF.

The chain carries TRBV7-3 and TRBJ2-7; 9 positions match TRBD2. CDR1 is SGHTA, CDR2 FQGTGA, per germline. The CDR3 has 16 residues. J gave up 5 bases and V 0 bases, and 8 bases lay outside the gene matches. The CDR3 nucleotides read TGTGCCAGCAGCTTAACCGTCGCGGGAGGGAAAAACGAGCAGTACTTC. Translated: CASSLTVAGGKNEQYF.

This chain joins TRBV27 and TRBJ1-2; TRBD1 might be the D (6 bases). The CDR3 length is 16 residues. Trimming shortened V by 6 bases and J by 4 bases, and 21 bases separated the two germline ends. CDR1 and CDR2 from the germline V gene are MNHEY and SMNVEV (reference sequence). Here the CDR3 reads CASSLQPGGGGYGYTF. For the CDR3, the DNA is TGTGCCAGCAGCCTCCAGCCGGGAGGGGGGGGCTATGGCTACACCTTC.

The chain carries TRBV9 and TRBJ2-3, with TRBD1 as a possible D gene (6 bases). CDR3 length: 17 residues. Germline V gene sequence: CDR1 SGDLS, CDR2 YYNGEE. V was cut by 0 bases and J by 6 bases, with 20 bases left in between. CDR3 DNA: TGTGCCAGCAGCGTAGAAGGCAGGGGTACCCTCAGGGATACGCAGTATTTT. This sequence encodes CASSVEGRGTLRDTQYF.

This chain links TRBV7-3 with TRBJ2-1; 11 bases line up with TRBD1. Germline assignment: CDR1 SGHTA and CDR2 FQGTGA. This CDR3 is built from 16 residues. V was clipped by 5 bases and J by 8 bases; unmatched bases: 11. In nucleotides, the CDR3 is TGTGCCAGCAGCGAAGGGACAGGGGGTAGTATTGATGAGCAGTTCTTC. This gives the protein CASSEGTGGSIDEQFF.

This chain links TRBV7-7 with TRBJ2-2; D perhaps matches TRBD2 (6 bases). CDR1 SSHAT and CDR2 FNYEAQ come from the germline V gene (reference sequence). The CDR3 sequence is 11 residues long. CDR3 sequence (DNA): TGTGCGTCGGGAGTAAGCGGGGAGCTGTTTTTT. Protein product: CASGVSGELFF.

The chain combines TRBV7-2 with TRBJ2-5, with TRBD1 identical over 7 bases. Germline-derived CDR1 and CDR2 are SGHTA and FQGNSA. The junction had 6 bases not matched to a gene; V was cut back by 6 bases and J by 2 bases. The CDR3 spans 14 residues. CDR3 nucleotides: TGTGCCAGCAGTTCAATGGGACAGCAAGAGACCCAGTACTTC. Its protein product is CASSSMGQQETQYF.

The chain joins TRBV21-1 to TRBJ1-2; the listed D gene, TRBD1, was not tested against the DNA. TRBV21-1 has pseudogene status. CDR3 length equals 15 residues. CDR3 loop: CASSKRQGVGYGYTF. The CDR3, as DNA: TGTGCCAGCAGCAAACGCCAGGGGGTCGGTTATGGCTACACCTTC.

This rearrangement joins TRBV7-3 to TRBJ2-5; D might be TRBD2 (7 bases). Germline CDR1 SGHTA, CDR2 FQGTGA. CDR3 length: 13 amino acids. V dropped 8 bases and J dropped 4 bases, with 14 bases sitting between them. The CDR3 protein is CASGGGGGETQYF. In DNA, the CDR3 is TGTGCCAGCGGTGGGGGGGGCGGAGAGACCCAGTACTTC.

The J gene is TRBJ1-2, the V gene TRBV27; TRBD1 agrees at 10 bases. This CDR3 contains 16 residues. Looked up from germline, CDR1 is MNHEY and CDR2 is SMNVEV (reference sequence). With V trimmed by 6 bases and J by 1 base, 8 bases remained unmatched. The CDR3 loop reads CASSRDRGPLNYGYTF. DNA for the CDR3: TGTGCCAGCAGCCGGGACAGGGGCCCTCTTAACTATGGCTACACCTTC.

J is TRBJ2-1 and V is TRBV4-1; a weak D match, TRBD2 (5 bases). The CDR3 consists of 13 residues. The V and J ends lost 0 bases and 9 bases respectively, with 9 bases between them. The V gene's germline CDR1 is MGHRA and CDR2 YSYEKL. The CDR3 nucleotides read TGCGCCAGCAGCCAAGAACCCGGGGTTGAGCAGTTCTTC. Translating gives CASSQEPGVEQFF.

To note about this clone: At one of its ends the junction is not consistent with the germline gene, which may arise from a read error. The rearrangement links TRBV5-6 to TRBJ1-6, with a weak D call TRBD1 (6 bases). Germline assignment: CDR1 SGHDT and CDR2 YYEEEE. The CDR3 runs 16 residues. The CDR3 loop reads CASSVRDMYINPPLHF. CDR3 bases: TGTGCCAGCAGCGTCCGGGACATGTACATTAATCCACCCCTCCACTTT.

The chain recombines TRBV9 with TRBJ2-1; the match to TRBD2 covers 7 bases. Germline CDR1 and CDR2: SGDLS and YYNGEE. Trimming removed 0 bases from V and 3 bases from J; junction bases left unmatched: 3. The CDR3 extends over 15 amino acids. The CDR3 spells CASSVATSVYNEQFF. The CDR3 nucleotides are TGTGCCAGCAGCGTAGCAACTAGCGTCTACAATGAGCAGTTCTTC.

Remarks on this clone: At one boundary the junction diverges from the germline segment, which might be a read error. The V gene is TRBV7-7, the J gene TRBJ2-1, with 10 bases lining up with TRBD2. Germline assignment: CDR1 SSHAT and CDR2 FNYEAQ (reference sequence). This CDR3 is 17 amino acids long. The CDR3 nucleotides are TGTGCTAGCAGCTTAGCTCTAGCGGGAGTTTCGGGCAATGAGCAGTTCTTC. As protein: CASSLALAGVSGNEQFF.

V is TRBV30 and J is TRBJ1-1; no clear D. The germline gives CDR1 GTSNPN, CDR2 SVGIG (reference sequence). CDR3 size: 13 residues. V lost 1 base, J lost 0 bases, and 6 bases lay in between. This CDR3 reads CAWSAQVNTEAFF. CDR3 coding DNA: TGTGCCTGGAGTGCCCAGGTGAACACTGAAGCTTTCTTT.

The rearrangement joins TRBV13 to TRBJ1-1, with TRBD1 identical over 7 bases. The CDR3 length is 16 residues. CDR1 is PRHDT and CDR2 is FYEKMQ in the germline V gene (reference sequence). V lost 4 bases to trimming and J lost 1 base; unmatched junction nucleotides: 9. CDR3 in amino acids: CASSSLRDRENTEAFF. Written as DNA, the CDR3 is TGTGCCAGCAGCTCTCTCCGGGACAGAGAGAACACTGAAGCTTTCTTT. The variable domain in full, completed from reference TRBV13 and TRBJ1-1, reads AAGVIQSPRHLIKEKRETATLKCYPIPRHDTVYWYQQGPGQDPQFLISFYEKMQSDKGSIPDRFSAQQFSDYHSELNMSSLELGDSALYFCASSSLRDRENTEAFFGQGTRLTVV.

In this sample, this clone turned up a few times. The genes are TRBV6-5 and TRBJ1-1; 7 bases are a match to TRBD1. The CDR3 covers 13 residues. Germline-derived CDR1 and CDR2 are MNHEY and SVGAGI. V trimming: 4 bases; J trimming: 3 bases; junction bases outside the gene matches: 2. The CDR3 protein is CASSSDRYTEAFF. The CDR3 DNA reads as TGTGCCAGCAGTTCGGACAGGTACACTGAAGCTTTCTTT.

V is TRBV7-2 and J is TRBJ1-5; weak D call: TRBD1 (6 bases). The CDR3 runs to 15 residues. V was clipped by 0 bases and J by 7 bases, with 13 bases between them. Germline values: CDR1 SGHTA, CDR2 FQGNSA. CDR3 loop: CASSLAIGGGQPQHF. The CDR3 DNA sequence: TGTGCCAGCAGCTTAGCGATTGGGGGCGGCCAGCCCCAGCATTTT.